This T cell receptor (beta chain) emerged from a study of technical replicates of blood from a handful of donors. Here immunoSEQ multiplex PCR was the method, and the copy in TCRdb shows in-frame clones only, minus some. The data contain approximately 75,000 clones, around 97% of them seen just once; the ten biggest clones take up approximately 0.2%. The J segment lost 7 bases and the V segment lost 4 bases, leaving 19 bases of the junction unmatched. Germline V lookup: CDR1 SGHRS, CDR2 YFSETQ. The CDR3 runs 18 residues. This TCR was recovered from a human donor in good health. Sequenced material: T cells isolated from PBMCs. The genes are TRBV5-1 and TRBJ2-2, with 7 positions matching TRBD2. Written as DNA, the CDR3 is TGCGCCAGCAGCCTACACCTAGCGGCCAATATGAAGGGCGGGGAGCTGTTTTTT. This gives the protein CASSLHLAANMKGGELFF.